This T cell receptor (beta chain) was sequenced in a study of blood T cell repertoires in COVID-19. Germline lookup yields CDR1 SGHVS and CDR2 FQNEAQ. Trimming took 6 bases from V and 1 from J, leaving 5 bases between them. This CDR3 spans 12 amino acids. Original processing methods: Amplification with reference gene primers provided the estimates of nucleated cell counts. Generated by immunoSEQ multiplex PCR, the TCRdb table keeps only in-frame clones and is missing some. Clone size and V and J calls were adopted from that table, with D and trimming inferred from the DNA. The sample shows roughly 100,000 clones, about nine tenths of them seen only once.

Sequenced: peripheral blood. The source of this sequence is a man over 45 with acute or convalescent COVID-19. V and J are TRBV7-8 and TRBJ2-3; no clear D. The CDR3 region has the DNA TGTGCCAGCAGGGCCCGCACAGATACGCAGTATTTT. Protein: CASRARTDTQYF. Full variable domain (rest looked up from reference TRBV7-8 and TRBJ2-3): GAGVSQSPRYKVAKRGQDVALRCDPISGHVSLFWYQQALGQGPEFLTYFQNEAQLDKSGLPSDRFFAERPEGSVSTLKIQRTQQEDSAVYLCASRARTDTQYFGPGTRLTVL.